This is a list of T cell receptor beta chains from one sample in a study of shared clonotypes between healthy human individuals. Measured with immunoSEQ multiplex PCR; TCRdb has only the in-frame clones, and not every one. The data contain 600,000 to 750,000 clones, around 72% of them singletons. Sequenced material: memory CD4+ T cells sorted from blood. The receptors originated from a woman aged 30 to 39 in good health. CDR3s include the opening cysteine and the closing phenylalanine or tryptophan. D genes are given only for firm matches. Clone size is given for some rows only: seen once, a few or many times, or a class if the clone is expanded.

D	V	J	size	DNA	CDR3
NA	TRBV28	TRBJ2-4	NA	TGTGCCAGCAGTCCCACAATTGGGGGTGGTGTGAAAAACATTCAGTACTTC	CASSPTIGGGVKNIQYF
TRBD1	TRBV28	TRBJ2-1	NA	TGTGCCAGCAGGAGACAGGGGAGTTGGGACTACAATGAGCAGTTCTTC	CASRRQGSWDYNEQFF
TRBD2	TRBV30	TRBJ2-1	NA	TGTGCCTGGGGTACGGGACTAGCGGCCAATGAGCAGTTCTTC	CAWGTGLAANEQFF
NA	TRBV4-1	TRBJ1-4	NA	TGCGCCAGCAGCCAAGATACGCGTCGAGGGAGACAAGGAAATGAAAAACTGTTTTTT	CASSQDTRRGRQGNEKLFF
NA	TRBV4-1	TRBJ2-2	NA	TGCGCCAGCAGCCAAAATCGGATAGGTGGGACCACCGGGGAGCTGTTTTTT	CASSQNRIGGTTGELFF
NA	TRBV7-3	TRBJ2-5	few	TGTGCCAGCAGTCCACAGGGATGGGAGACCCAGTACTTC	CASSPQGWETQYF
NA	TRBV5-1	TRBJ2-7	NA	TGCGCCAGCAGCTCGCCGGGCTACGAGCAGTACTTC	CASSSPGYEQYF
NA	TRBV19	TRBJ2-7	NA	TGTGCCAGTACCTTCAACCGGCCCTCCTACGAGCAGTACTTC	CASTFNRPSYEQYF
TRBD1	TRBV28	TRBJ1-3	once	TGTGCCAGCAGATCTCAGGGGGAGTCTGACACCATATATTTT	CASRSQGESDTIYF
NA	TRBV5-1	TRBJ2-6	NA	TGCGCCAGCAGCTTGAGGCCAATCCCGAGAGTCTCTGGGGCCAACGTCCTGACTTTC	CASSLRPIPRVSGANVLTF
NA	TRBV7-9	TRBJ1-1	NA	TGTGCCAGCAGCTTAGATGCAGGGCTGAACACTGAAGCTTTCTTT	CASSLDAGLNTEAFF
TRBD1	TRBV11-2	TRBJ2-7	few	TGTGCCAGCAGCCTTGGACAGGGACGAACTGGTGAGCAGTACTTC	CASSLGQGRTGEQYF
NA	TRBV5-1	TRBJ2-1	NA	TGCGCCAGCAGCTTGGCCTTCGGCAGGACTTTTTACAATGAGCAGTTCTTC	CASSLAFGRTFYNEQFF
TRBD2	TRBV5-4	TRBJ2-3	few	TGTGCCAGCAGGCCTACTAGCGGGAGCATGGGCACAGATACGCAGTATTTT	CASRPTSGSMGTDTQYF
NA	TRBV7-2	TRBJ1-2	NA	TGTGCCAGCAGCCCTTCGGTAGCGAACTATGGCTACACCTTC	CASSPSVANYGYTF
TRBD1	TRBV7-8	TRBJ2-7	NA	TGTGCCAGCAGCTTAGGGACAGGGTCCCACGAGCAGTACTTC	CASSLGTGSHEQYF
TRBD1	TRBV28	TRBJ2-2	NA	TGTGCCAGCAGTTCGACCGGGACAGGGAACACCGGGGAGCTGTTTTTT	CASSSTGTGNTGELFF
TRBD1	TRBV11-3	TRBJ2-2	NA	TGTGCCAGCAGCTCGACAGGGTTCACCGGGGAGCTGTTTTTT	CASSSTGFTGELFF
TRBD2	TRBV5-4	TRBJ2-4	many	TGTGCCAGCAGCTTGGGGCGGGAGGCGGCCAAAAACATTCAGTACTTC	CASSLGREAAKNIQYF
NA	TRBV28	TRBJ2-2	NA	TGTGCCAGCAGTTTAGGCGGGACCGGGGAGCTGTTTTTT	CASSLGGTGELFF
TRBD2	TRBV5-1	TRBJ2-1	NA	TGCGCCAGCATCCTTTCTAGCGGGAGCTACAATGAGCAGTTCTTC	CASILSSGSYNEQFF
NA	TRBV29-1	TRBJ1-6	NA	TGCAGCGTTAGGCTGGGAGCCTATAATTCACCCCTCCACTTT	CSVRLGAYNSPLHF
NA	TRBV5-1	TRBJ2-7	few	TGCGCCAGCAGCTTGGACTTCTACGAGCAGTACTTC	CASSLDFYEQYF
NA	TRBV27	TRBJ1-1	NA	TGTGCCAGCAGTCCAGGCCACGGGGCAAGAGGAAACACTGAAGCTTTCTTT	CASSPGHGARGNTEAFF
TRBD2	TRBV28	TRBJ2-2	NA	TGTGCCAGCAGTATAGCGGGAGTGGCCACCGGGGAGCTGTTTTTT	CASSIAGVATGELFF
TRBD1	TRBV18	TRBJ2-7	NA	TGTGCCAGCTCACCGGGACAGGGGGCGGCCGAGCAGTACTTC	CASSPGQGAAEQYF
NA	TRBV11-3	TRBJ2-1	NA	TGTGCCAGCAGCTTAGGTTCGGGAAATGAGCAGTTCTTC	CASSLGSGNEQFF
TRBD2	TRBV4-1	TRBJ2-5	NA	TGCGCCAGCAGCCAGGCCGGAGCGGGAGTCCAAGAGACCCAGTACTTC	CASSQAGAGVQETQYF
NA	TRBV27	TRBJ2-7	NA	TGTGCCAGCAGCTTCGACATATCCTCCTACGAGCAGTACTTC	CASSFDISSYEQYF
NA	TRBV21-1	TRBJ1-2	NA	TGTGCCAGCAGCATGGGACAGGGTAGTGGCTACACCTTC	CASSMGQGSGYTF
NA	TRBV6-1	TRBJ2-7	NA	TGTGCCAGCAGCGTCATGGACAGATCCTACGAGCAGTACTTC	CASSVMDRSYEQYF
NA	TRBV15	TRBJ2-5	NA	TGTGCCACCAGTAGAGATACGGTTGAGACCCAGTACTTC	CATSRDTVETQYF
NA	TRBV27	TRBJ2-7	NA	TGTGCCAGCAGTTTTGGAACCTCCTACGAGCAGTACTTC	CASSFGTSYEQYF
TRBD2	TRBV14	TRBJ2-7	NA	TGTGCCAGCAGCCAATTTGGTAGCGGGAAAAATAGGGAGCAGTACTTC	CASSQFGSGKNREQYF
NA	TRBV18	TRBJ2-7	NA	TGTGCCAGCTCAACCCGGGATTCCTACGAGCAGTACTTC	CASSTRDSYEQYF
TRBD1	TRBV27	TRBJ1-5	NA	TGTGCCAGCAGTCCATTCTTAGCGACAGGGGTTCAGCCCCAGCATTTT	CASSPFLATGVQPQHF
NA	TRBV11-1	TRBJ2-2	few	TGTGCCAGCAGGCCGTGGCGTTCCCCAACCGGGGAGCTGTTTTTT	CASRPWRSPTGELFF
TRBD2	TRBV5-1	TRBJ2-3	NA	TGCGCCAGCAGCTTGAGGGCTAGCGGGTCGCGAGATACGCAGTATTTT	CASSLRASGSRDTQYF
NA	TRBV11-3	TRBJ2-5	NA	TGTGCCAGCAGCTTCGTTCGGGAGACCCAGTACTTC	CASSFVRETQYF
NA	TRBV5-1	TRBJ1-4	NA	TGCGCCAGCAGAGATGTAGCTGCAACTAATGAAAAACTGTTTTTT	CASRDVAATNEKLFF
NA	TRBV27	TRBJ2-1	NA	TGTGCCAGCAGTTCCCATGGGGGGAGCGATGAGCAGTTCTTC	CASSSHGGSDEQFF
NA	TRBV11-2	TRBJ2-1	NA	TGTGCCAGCAGCGTCGGGCCTTACAATGAGCAGTTCTTC	CASSVGPYNEQFF
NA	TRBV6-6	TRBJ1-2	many	TGTGCCGGAGGCGACGGAACAAACTATGGCTACACCTTC	CAGGDGTNYGYTF
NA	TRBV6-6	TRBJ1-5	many	TGTGCCAGCAGTTCAAAGTTCAATCAGCCCCAGCATTTT	CASSSKFNQPQHF
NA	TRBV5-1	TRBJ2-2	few	TGCGCCAGCAGCTTAAATGGGCACGCGAACACCGGGGAGCTGTTTTTT	CASSLNGHANTGELFF
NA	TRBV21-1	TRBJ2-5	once	TGTGCCAGCAGCACTTCGGACAGGGATGAGACCCAGTACTTC	CASSTSDRDETQYF
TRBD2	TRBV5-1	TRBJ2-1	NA	TGCGCCAGCAGCTTGGATTCGCGGACTAGCGGGAGCCTCTACAATGAGCAGTTCTTC	CASSLDSRTSGSLYNEQFF
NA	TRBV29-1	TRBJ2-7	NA	TGCAGCGTTGGACTTCCCTCCTACGAGCAGTACTTC	CSVGLPSYEQYF
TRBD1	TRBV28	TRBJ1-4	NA	TGTGCCAGCAGTTTATCCCAGGGGGCCGATGAAAAACTGTTTTTT	CASSLSQGADEKLFF
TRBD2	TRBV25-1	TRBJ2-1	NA	TGTGCCAGCAGTGAATACGGGACTAGCAAAAACAATGAGCAGTTCTTC	CASSEYGTSKNNEQFF
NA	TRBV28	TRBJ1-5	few	TGTGCCAGCACCGACGTGGGTAGCAATCAGCCCCAGCATTTT	CASTDVGSNQPQHF
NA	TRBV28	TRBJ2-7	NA	TGTGCCAGCAGTGCTGCTGGGACCAGGGAGCTGTACGAGCAGTACTTC	CASSAAGTRELYEQYF
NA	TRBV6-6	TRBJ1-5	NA	TGTGCCAGCAGATATGACGGTTATCAGCCCCAGCATTTT	CASRYDGYQPQHF
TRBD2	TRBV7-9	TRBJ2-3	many	TGTGCCAGCAGCTTAAGATTTGGGATAGCGGGAGGGCCGCGGGATACGCAGTATTTT	CASSLRFGIAGGPRDTQYF
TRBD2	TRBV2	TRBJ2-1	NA	TGTGCCAGCACCCGGTCTAGCGGGAGGGGGAATGAGCAGTTCTTC	CASTRSSGRGNEQFF